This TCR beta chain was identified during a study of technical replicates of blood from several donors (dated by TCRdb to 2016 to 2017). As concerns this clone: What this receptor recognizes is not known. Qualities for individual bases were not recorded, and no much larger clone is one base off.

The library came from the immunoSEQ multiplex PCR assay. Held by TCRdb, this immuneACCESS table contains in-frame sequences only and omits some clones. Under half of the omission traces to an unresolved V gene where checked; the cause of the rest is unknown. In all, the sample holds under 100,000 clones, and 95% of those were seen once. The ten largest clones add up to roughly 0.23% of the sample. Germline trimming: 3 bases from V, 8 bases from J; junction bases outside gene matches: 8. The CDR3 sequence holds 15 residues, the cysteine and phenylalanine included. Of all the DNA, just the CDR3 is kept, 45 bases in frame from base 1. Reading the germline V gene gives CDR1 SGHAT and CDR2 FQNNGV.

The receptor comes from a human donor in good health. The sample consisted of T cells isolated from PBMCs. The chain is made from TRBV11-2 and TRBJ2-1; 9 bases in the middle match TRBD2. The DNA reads TGTGCCAGCAGCTTGAGCGGGAGGTTGGTGGATGAGCAGTTCTTC. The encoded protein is CASSLSGRLVDEQFF.